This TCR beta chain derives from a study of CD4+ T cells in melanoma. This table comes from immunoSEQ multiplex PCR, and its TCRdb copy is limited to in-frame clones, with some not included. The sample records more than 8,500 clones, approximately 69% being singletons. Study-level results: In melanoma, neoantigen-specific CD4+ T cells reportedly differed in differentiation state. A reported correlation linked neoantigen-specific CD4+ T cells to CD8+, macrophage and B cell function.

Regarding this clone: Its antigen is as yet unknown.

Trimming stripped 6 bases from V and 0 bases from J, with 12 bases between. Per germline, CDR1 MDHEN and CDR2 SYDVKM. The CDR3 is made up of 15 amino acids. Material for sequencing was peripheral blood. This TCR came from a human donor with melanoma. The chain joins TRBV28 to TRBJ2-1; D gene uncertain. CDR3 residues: CASSPGPSSYNEQFF. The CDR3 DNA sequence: TGTGCCAGCAGCCCAGGACCGAGCTCCTACAATGAGCAGTTCTTC.